This TCR beta chain was identified in a study of blood T cells in healthy people across ages (dated by TCRdb to about 2015). Looking at the study overall: In model experiments, roughly one uniquely barcoded TCR beta cDNA molecule per two T cells was captured by template switching. The study measured age-related changes in TCR beta repertoire diversity using deep sequencing normalized with unique cDNA molecular identifiers. Donors were grouped into four age groups: young (average 16 years), middle-aged (around 39), aged (approximately 58) and long-lived (over 80). To avoid experimental bias, donors of different ages were randomly spread across the sequencing lanes. Two additional independent replicas of 1 million unique cDNA reads from the same blood draw were analyzed for two donors (one aged 18 to 30 and one aged 80 or older). Summary of the overall study and its limitations: The long-lived group showed more naive CD4+ T cells, fewer expanded clones and increased TCR diversity than the aged group, suggesting age selection. There was a strong correlation between observed TCR beta diversity and the percentage of naive T cells measured by flow cytometry. Because the CMV infection status of the donors was unknown, age-related changes in expanded clonotypes may potentially have been confounded. Total diversity estimates from one million sequenced T cells were considered lower bounds and underestimates. Observed TCR beta diversity per million T cells fell roughly linearly with age, and a significant reduction was already apparent by age roughly 40. Because profiling used bulk unsorted PBMCs, naive and antigen-experienced compartments could not be compared conclusively.

To note about this clonotype: The clone's antigen remains unknown. It has no much larger one-base neighbor in the sample; base qualities were not kept.

Systemically healthy Caucasian individuals from Russia, roughly 40 in total and aged roughly 6 to 100 years, were included as donors. Each donor gave 9 to 10 milliliters of peripheral blood, collected into EDTA-treated Vacutainer tubes. PBMCs were isolated by Ficoll-Paque density-gradient centrifugation, with at least 6.5 million obtained per sample. Trizol reagent was used to extract total RNA from the PBMCs, yielding at least 5 micrograms per sample. For every donor, an aliquot of PBMCs went through flow cytometry to measure the percentages of naive CD45RAhigh/CD27high T cells. The library came from 5' RACE. Reads for this sample came from an Illumina HiSeq 2500. A second PCR of roughly 6 to 11 cycles was run with a J-beta primer mix and a sample-barcoded 5' primer. A unique molecular identifier was introduced onto each TCR beta cDNA molecule by a template-switch 5' adaptor carrying 12 random nucleotides. At least 2.5 million CDR3-containing paired-end reads were obtained from each sample. All of the RNA was converted into first-strand cDNA using the Mint cDNA synthesis kit, with a TRBC-specific oligonucleotide serving as the primer. All cDNA was treated with uracil-DNA glycosylase and then went through a first 18-cycle PCR with the universal primers M1SS and BC2_uni_R. The authors' pipeline ran thus. Normalization of each sample was performed by random selection of 1 million high-quality reads, each carrying a distinct molecular identifier. Instead of being binned into consensus sequences, reads with shared molecular identifiers were discarded. CDR3 identification, clonotype clustering and error correction used MiTCR with a Q25 quality threshold and the strictest error-elimination algorithm. A nonparametric unseen species model with Euler transformation was used to estimate lower-bound total TCR beta diversity. The public sequencing data were trimmed at Q25 with fastp and processed into clonotypes with MiXCR by TCRdb, which kept only in-frame beta chains. One record per CDR3 amino acid sequence lists the most common genes and DNA. Clone size and V and J calls follow TCRdb, not the original study. This sample gives approximately 680,000 distinct CDR3 sequences in total; roughly 32% of them show up just once. Clones ranked in the top ten supply 15% to 19% of the sample.

From cysteine to phenylalanine, the CDR3 is 16 amino acids long. Only the CDR3 portion is preserved as DNA: 48 bases, with reading frame beginning at the first base. Relative to germline, V is missing 7 bases and J is missing 0 bases, with 9 bases of the junction outside any gene match. CDR1 SQVTM and CDR2 ANQGSEA are derived from the germline V gene. Material: blood. The V gene is TRBV29-1 and the J gene is TRBJ1-4, with 9 central nucleotides matching TRBD1. This clonotype was sampled from a woman of 80 years or more in good health. Donor details come from another sample of the same person, matched by shared clones. The CDR3 corresponds to CSARQGGSATNEKLFF. The nucleotide sequence is TGCAGCGCACGACAGGGGGGAAGCGCAACTAATGAAAAACTGTTTTTT.